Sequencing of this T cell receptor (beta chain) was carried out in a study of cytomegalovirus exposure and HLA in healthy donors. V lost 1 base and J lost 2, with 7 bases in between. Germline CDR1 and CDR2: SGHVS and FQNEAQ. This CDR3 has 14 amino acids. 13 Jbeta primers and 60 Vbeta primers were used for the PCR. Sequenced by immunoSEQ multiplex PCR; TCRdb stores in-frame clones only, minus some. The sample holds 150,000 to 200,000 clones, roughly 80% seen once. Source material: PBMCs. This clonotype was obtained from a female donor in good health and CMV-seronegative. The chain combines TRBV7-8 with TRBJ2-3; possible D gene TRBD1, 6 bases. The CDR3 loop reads CASSLGQATDTQYF. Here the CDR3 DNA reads TGTGCCAGCAGCTTAGGACAGGCCACAGATACGCAGTATTTT.